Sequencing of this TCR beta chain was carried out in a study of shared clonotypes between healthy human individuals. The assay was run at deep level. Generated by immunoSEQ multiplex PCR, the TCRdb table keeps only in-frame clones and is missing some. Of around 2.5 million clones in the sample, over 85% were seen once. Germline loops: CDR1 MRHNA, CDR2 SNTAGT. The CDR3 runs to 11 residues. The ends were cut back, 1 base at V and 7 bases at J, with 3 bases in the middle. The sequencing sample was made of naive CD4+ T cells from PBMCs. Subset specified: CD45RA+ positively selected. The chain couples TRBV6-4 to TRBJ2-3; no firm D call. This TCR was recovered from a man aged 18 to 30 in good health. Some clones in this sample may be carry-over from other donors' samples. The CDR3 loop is CASSDLNTQYF. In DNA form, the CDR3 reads TGTGCCAGCAGTGACTTAAATACGCAGTATTTT.